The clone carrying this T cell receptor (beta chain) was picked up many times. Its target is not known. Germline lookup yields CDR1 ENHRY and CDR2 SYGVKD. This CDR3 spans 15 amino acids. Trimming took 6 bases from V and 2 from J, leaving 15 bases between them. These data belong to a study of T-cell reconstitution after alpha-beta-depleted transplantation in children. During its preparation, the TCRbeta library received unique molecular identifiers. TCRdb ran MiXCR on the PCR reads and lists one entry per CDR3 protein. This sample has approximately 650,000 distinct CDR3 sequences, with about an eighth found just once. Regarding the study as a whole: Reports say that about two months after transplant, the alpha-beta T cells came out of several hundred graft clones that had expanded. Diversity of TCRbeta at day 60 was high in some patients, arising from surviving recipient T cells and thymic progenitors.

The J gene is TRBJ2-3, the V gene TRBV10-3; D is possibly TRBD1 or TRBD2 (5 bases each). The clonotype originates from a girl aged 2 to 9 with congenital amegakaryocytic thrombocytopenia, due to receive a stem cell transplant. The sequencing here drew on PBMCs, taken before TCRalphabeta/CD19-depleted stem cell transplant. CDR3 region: CAISPRWGTTDTQYF. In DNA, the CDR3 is TGTGCCATCAGCCCAAGGTGGGGGACCACAGATACGCAGTATTTT.